The clone carrying this T cell receptor (beta chain) was picked up many times. As yet, its antigen is unknown. The data were taken from a study of neurological immune-mediated disorders. Findings and caveats of the study: Expanded clones shared no identical CDR3 amino acid sequences across subjects, which suggested private TCR-beta repertoires in all groups.

The CDR3 runs to 16 residues. The ends lost 5 bases at V and 4 bases at J; junction bases unmatched: 9. The cDNA was synthesized by 5'RACE incorporating 10-nucleotide random UMIs. TCRdb reprocessed the 5' RACE reads via MiXCR and lists one record per CDR3 protein. The data hold approximately 100,000 distinct CDR3 sequences, with 10% to 14% observed a single time. Specified time point: longitudinal time-point 3. This sequence was found in a female donor with HTLV-1-associated myelopathy (HAM/TSP). The chain recombines TRBV12-3 or TRBV12-4 with TRBJ2-1, with 9 bases that match TRBD2. The sequenced sample was PBMCs. Here the CDR3 reads CASSLISGGPYNEQFF. The DNA of the CDR3 is TGTGCCAGCAGTCTAATTAGCGGGGGCCCTTACAATGAGCAGTTCTTC.